The clone carrying this T cell receptor (beta chain) appeared a single time. This sample was taken from a study of CD8 T cells in Susac syndrome. Germline assignment: CDR1 DFQATT and CDR2 SNEGSKA (reference sequence). V shed 3 bases, J shed 3 bases, and the junction held 7 bases outside the gene matches. There are 14 residues in the CDR3. Reverse transcription of roughly 0.5 to 1 ug RNA was carried out with random hexamers. MiXCR was run by TCRdb on the immunoSEQ multiplex PCR reads, yielding one entry per CDR3 protein. The sample contains 100,000 to 150,000 distinct CDR3 sequences, about 95% of which appear only once.

The sequenced sample consisted of CD4+ T cells from PBMCs. The receptor comes from a human donor in good health. The J gene is TRBJ2-5, the V gene TRBV20-1; 7 nucleotides match TRBD2. CDR3 coding DNA: TGCAGTGCTAGTTCGGCGGGAGTCAAAGAGACCCAGTACTTC. Residues: CSASSAGVKETQYF.